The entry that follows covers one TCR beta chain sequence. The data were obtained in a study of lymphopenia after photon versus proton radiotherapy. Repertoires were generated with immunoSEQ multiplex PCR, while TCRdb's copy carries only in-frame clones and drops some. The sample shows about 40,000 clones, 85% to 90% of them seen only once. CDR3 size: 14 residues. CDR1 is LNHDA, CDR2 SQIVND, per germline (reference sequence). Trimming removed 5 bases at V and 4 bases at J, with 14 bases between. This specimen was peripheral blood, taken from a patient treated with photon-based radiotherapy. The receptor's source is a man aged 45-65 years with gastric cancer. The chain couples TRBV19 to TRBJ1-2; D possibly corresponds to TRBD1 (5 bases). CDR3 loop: CASSPGAGPYGYTF. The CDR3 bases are TGTGCCAGTAGTCCCGGGGCCGGCCCCTATGGCTACACCTTC.